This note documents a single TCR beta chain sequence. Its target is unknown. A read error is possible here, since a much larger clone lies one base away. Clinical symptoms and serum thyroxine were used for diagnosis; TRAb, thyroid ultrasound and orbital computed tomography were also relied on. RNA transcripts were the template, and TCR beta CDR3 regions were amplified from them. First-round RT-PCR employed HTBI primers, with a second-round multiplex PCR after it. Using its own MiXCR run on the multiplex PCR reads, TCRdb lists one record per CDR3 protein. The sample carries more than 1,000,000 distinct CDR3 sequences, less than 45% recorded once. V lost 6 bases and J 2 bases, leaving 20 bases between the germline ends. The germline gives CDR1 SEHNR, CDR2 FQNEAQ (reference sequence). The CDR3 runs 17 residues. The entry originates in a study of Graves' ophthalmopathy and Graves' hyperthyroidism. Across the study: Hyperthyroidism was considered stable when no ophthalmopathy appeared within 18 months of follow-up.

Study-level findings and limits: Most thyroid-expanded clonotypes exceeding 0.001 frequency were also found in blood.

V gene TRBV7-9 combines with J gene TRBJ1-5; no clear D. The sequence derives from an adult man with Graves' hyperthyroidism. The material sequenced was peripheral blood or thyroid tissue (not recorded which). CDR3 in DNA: TGTGCCAGCAGTCGTCCGCCGGGGAGGTATGGCAATCAGCCCCAGCATTTT. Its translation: CASSRPPGRYGNQPQHF.